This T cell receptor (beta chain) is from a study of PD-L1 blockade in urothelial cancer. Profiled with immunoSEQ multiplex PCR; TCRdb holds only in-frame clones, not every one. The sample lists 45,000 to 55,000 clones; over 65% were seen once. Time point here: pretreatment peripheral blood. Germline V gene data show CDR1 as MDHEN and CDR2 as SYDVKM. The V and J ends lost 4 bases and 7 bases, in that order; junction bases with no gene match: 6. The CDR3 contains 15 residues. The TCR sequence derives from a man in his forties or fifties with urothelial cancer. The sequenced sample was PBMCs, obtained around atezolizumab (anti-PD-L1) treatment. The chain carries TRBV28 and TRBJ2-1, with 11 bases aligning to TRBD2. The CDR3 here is CASSSLAGGRNEQFF. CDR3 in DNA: TGTGCCAGCAGTTCTCTAGCGGGAGGTCGGAATGAGCAGTTCTTC.